This T cell receptor (beta chain) came from a study of vaccination and CD4 T cells after COVID-19. General study results and limits: Although the median of SARS-CoV-2-reactive clonotypes rose from about 20 to 38, the change was not significant.

As for treatment: approximately nine-day PBMC culture with coronavirus spike peptide pools or control peptides (ViraFEST assay). An Oncomine TCR Beta short-read assay was used to sequence the DNA from cultured CD4+ T cells. TCRdb re-analysed the PCR reads in MiXCR, keeping a single row per CDR3 protein. In the table there are around 11,000 distinct CDR3 sequences, over 60% of which are singletons. This clonotype has only a few counts. Its matching antigen is unknown. Germline values: CDR1 SGHTA, CDR2 FQGNSA. This CDR3 comprises 14 residues. V lost 1 base, J lost 6 bases, and 7 bases lay in between. The chain carries TRBV7-2 and TRBJ1-6; weak D call: TRBD1 (5 bases). Input material: CD4+ T cells from blood, cultured in vitro. The TCR originated in a human donor who had recovered from COVID-19. CDR3 sequence reads: CASSLGQINSPLHF. CDR3 bases: TGTGCCAGCAGCTTAGGACAGATTAATTCACCCCTCCACTTT.